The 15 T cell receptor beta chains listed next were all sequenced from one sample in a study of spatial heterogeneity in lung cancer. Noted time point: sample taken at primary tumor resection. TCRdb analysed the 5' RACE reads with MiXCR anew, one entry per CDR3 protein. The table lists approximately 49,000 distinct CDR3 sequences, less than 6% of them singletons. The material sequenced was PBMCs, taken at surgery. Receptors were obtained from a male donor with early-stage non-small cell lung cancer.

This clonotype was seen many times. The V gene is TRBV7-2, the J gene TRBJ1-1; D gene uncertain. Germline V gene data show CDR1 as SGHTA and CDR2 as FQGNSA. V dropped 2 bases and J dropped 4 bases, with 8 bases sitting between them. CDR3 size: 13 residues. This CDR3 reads CASSLRAGTEAFF. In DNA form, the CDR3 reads TGTGCCAGCAGCTTACGGGCAGGCACTGAAGCTTTCTTT.

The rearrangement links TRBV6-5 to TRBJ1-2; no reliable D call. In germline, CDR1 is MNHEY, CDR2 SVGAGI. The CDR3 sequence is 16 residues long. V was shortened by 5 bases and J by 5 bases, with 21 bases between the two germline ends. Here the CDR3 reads CASSPVGGISPYGYTF. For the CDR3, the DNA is TGTGCCAGCAGTCCCGTCGGAGGCATCTCCCCTTATGGCTACACCTTC.

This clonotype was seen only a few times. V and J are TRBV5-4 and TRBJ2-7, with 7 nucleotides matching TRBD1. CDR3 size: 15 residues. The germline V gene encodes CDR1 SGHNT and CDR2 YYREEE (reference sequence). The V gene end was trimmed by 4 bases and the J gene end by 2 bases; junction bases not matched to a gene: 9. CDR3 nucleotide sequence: TGTGCCAGCAGCCAGGAGAGGACAGGAACCTACGAGCAGTACTTC. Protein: CASSQERTGTYEQYF.

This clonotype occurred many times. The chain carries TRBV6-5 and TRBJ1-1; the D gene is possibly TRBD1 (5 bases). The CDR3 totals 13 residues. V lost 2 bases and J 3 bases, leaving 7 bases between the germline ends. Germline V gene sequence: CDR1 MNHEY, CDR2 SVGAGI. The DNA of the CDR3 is TGTGCCAGCAGTTACGAGACAGACACTGAAGCTTTCTTT. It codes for CASSYETDTEAFF.

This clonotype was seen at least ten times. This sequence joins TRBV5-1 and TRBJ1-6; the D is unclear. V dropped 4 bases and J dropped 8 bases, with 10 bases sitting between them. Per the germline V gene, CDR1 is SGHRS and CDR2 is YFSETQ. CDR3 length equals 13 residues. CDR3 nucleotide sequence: TGCGCCAGCAGCCCCGTCACTGATTCACCCCTCCACTTT. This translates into CASSPVTDSPLHF.

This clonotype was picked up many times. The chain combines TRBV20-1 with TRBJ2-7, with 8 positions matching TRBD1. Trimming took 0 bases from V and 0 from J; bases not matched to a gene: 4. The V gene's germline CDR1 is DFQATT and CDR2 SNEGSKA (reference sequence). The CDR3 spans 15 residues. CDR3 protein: CSARDGGQGSYEQYF. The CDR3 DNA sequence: TGCAGTGCTAGAGATGGAGGACAGGGCTCCTACGAGCAGTACTTC.

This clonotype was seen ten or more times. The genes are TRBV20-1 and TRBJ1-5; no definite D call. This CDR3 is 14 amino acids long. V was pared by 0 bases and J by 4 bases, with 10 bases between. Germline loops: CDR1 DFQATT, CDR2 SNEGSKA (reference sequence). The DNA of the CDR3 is TGCAGTGCTAGAGATCGAAGGAGAAATCAGCCCCAGCATTTT. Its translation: CSARDRRRNQPQHF.

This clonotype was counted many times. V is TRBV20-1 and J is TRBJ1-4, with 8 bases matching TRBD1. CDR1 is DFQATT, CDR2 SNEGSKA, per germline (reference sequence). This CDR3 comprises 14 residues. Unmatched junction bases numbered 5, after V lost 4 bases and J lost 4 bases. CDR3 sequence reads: CSAKPGGGNEKLFF. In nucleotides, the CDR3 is TGCAGTGCTAAACCAGGGGGCGGTAATGAAAAACTGTTTTTT.

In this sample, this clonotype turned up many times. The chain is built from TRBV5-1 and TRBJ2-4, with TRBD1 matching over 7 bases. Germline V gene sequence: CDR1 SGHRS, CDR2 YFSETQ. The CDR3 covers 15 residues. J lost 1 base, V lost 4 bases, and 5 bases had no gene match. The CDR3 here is CASSDPGQAKNIQYF. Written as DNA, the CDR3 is TGCGCCAGCAGCGACCCGGGACAGGCCAAAAACATTCAGTACTTC.

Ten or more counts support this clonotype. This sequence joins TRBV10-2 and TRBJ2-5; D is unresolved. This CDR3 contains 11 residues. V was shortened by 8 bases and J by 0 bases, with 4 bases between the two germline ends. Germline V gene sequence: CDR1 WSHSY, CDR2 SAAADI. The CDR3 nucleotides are TGCGCCAGCTATGACCAAGAGACCCAGTACTTC. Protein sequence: CASYDQETQYF.

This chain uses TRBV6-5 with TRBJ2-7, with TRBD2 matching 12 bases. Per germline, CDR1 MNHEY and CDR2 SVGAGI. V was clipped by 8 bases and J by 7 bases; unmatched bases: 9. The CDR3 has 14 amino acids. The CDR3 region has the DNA TGTGCCAGCGGCCTAGCGGGAGGGCCGACGGAGCAGTACTTC. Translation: CASGLAGGPTEQYF.

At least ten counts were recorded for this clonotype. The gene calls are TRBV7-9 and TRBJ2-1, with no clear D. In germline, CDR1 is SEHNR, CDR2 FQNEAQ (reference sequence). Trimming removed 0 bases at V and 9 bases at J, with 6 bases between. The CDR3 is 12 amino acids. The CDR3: CASSLALGEQFF. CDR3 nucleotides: TGTGCCAGCAGCTTAGCGCTTGGTGAGCAGTTCTTC.

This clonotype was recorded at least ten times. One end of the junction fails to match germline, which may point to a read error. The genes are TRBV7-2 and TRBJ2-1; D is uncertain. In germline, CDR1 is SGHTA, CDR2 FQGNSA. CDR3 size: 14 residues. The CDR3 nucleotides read TGTGCCAGCACCTTAGGAATCTCCGTGAATGAGCAGTTCTTC. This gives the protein CASTLGISVNEQFF.

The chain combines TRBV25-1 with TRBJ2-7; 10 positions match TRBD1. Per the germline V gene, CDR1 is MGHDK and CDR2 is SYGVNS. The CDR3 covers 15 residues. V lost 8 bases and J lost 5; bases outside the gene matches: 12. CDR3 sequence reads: CASSSPTGGRNEQYF. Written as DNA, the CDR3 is TGTGCCAGCTCCTCCCCGACAGGGGGCAGGAACGAGCAGTACTTC.

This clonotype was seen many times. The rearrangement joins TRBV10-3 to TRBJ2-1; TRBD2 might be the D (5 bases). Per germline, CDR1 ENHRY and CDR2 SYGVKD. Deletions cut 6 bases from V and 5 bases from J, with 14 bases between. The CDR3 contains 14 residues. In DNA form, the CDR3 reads TGTGCCATCAGGGCGGAGGTCGGGCACAATGAGCAGTTCTTC. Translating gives CAIRAEVGHNEQFF.